One and the same sample provided the 3 T cell receptor beta chains below, sequenced in a study of cytomegalovirus exposure and HLA in healthy donors. Primers: 60 Vbeta forward and 13 Jbeta reverse. This table comes from immunoSEQ multiplex PCR, and its TCRdb copy is limited to in-frame clones, with some not included. The data show under 70,000 clones, 70% to 80% seen once. The sample consisted of PBMCs. These receptors were collected from a woman between 55 and 75 years old in good health and CMV-seropositive.

The rearrangement links TRBV4-1 to TRBJ2-1; 9 bases agree with TRBD2. V gave up 1 base and J gave up 7 bases; unmatched junction bases: 11. The CDR3 runs to 17 residues. CDR1 MGHRA and CDR2 YSYEKL come from the germline V gene. The CDR3 here is CASSQAGGGAVLNEQFF. CDR3 DNA sequence: TGCGCCAGCAGCCAAGCCGGCGGGGGGGCCGTTTTGAATGAGCAGTTCTTC.

The genes are TRBV20-1 and TRBJ1-1; D is uncertain. Trimming removed 3 bases from V and 6 bases from J, with 2 bases in between. This CDR3 spans 9 amino acids. Germline assignment: CDR1 DFQATT and CDR2 SNEGSKA (reference sequence). The CDR3 DNA is TGCAGTGCTAGCTCTGAAGCTTTCTTT. Its protein is CSASSEAFF.

As to this clone: The same CDR3 also results from other DNA sequences found in this sample. This rearrangement joins TRBV5-8 to TRBJ1-6, with D possibly TRBD1 on 5 matching bases. CDR1 SGHTS and CDR2 YDEGEE come from the germline V gene. This CDR3 is 15 amino acids long. V was pared by 2 bases and J by 13 bases, with 19 bases between. The CDR3 DNA reads as TGTGCCAGCAGCTTTACCGGGGGGTTGGGATCCCCCCTCCACTTT. Translating it yields CASSFTGGLGSPLHF.